A single sample is the source of the 26 T cell receptor beta chains below, sequenced in a study of blood T cell repertoires in COVID-19. Repertoires were generated with immunoSEQ multiplex PCR, while TCRdb's copy carries only in-frame clones and drops some. The sample comprises over 110,000 clones, nearly 85% of which are singletons, and 3.9% rests with the top ten. The sequenced sample consisted of PBMCs or T cells enriched from blood (not recorded which). Receptors were obtained from a man in his forties or fifties in a cohort exposed to, infected with or recovered from COVID-19 (not recorded which).

This clone was seen only a few times. This chain joins TRBV2 and TRBJ1-2, with a weak D call TRBD1 (6 bases). This CDR3 contains 15 residues. Trimming removed 2 bases at V and 8 bases at J, with 18 bases between. CDR1 SNHLY and CDR2 FYNNEI come from the germline V gene. In DNA form, the CDR3 reads TGTGCCAGCAGTGAACATTTGGGGGGGGCGAGGGGCTACACCTTC. Its translation is CASSEHLGGARGYTF.

V and J are TRBV20-1 and TRBJ2-1, with 16 bases identical to TRBD2. The CDR3 sequence is 14 residues long. V trimming: 3 bases; J trimming: 10 bases; junction bases outside the gene matches: 3. Germline lookup yields CDR1 DFQATT and CDR2 SNEGSKA (reference sequence). The CDR3 coding sequence is TGCAGTGCTAGTGCGGGACTAGCGGGGGGGGAGCAGTTCTTC. Translation: CSASAGLAGGEQFF.

This clone was counted a few times. V is TRBV14 and J is TRBJ2-5; the match to TRBD2 covers 9 bases. The CDR3 covers 16 residues. CDR1 and CDR2 (germline): SGHDN, FVKESK. With V trimmed by 4 bases and J by 5 bases, 11 bases remained unmatched. CDR3 DNA: TGTGCCAGCAGCCCAGAGATAGCGGGAGCTCGGGAGACCCAGTACTTC. Its protein product is CASSPEIAGARETQYF.

The chain has TRBV19 and TRBJ1-2, with 7 positions matching TRBD1. Germline CDR1 is LNHDA and CDR2 is SQIVND (reference sequence). CDR3 length: 16 amino acids. V lost 3 bases and J lost 4; bases outside the gene matches: 11. The CDR3 nucleotides read TGTGCCAGTAGTATGGGTGGGACAGTTGACGCCTATGGCTACACCTTC. It encodes CASSMGGTVDAYGYTF.

This clone was recorded a few times. The J gene is TRBJ2-2, the V gene TRBV7-6, with TRBD1 matching 8 bases. Germline V gene lookup returns CDR1 SGHVS and CDR2 FNYEAQ. Trimming at V came to 6 bases and at J to 6 bases, leaving 6 bases not matched to a gene. The CDR3 contains 14 residues. CDR3 in amino acids: CASRQIQGAGELFF. CDR3 DNA sequence: TGTGCCAGCAGACAAATACAGGGGGCCGGGGAGCTGTTTTTT.

V usage is TRBV5-1 and J usage is TRBJ2-3, with 12 bases that match TRBD2. V shed 4 bases and J 5 bases; nucleotides not matched to a gene: 2. CDR3 length: 14 residues. Germline loops: CDR1 SGHRS, CDR2 YFSETQ. CDR3 protein: CASSQGLAGDTQYF. The CDR3 DNA sequence: TGCGCCAGCAGCCAGGGACTAGCGGGAGATACGCAGTATTTT.

This sequence joins TRBV7-9 and TRBJ2-5; 12 bases match TRBD2. Trimming removed 4 bases from V and 4 bases from J; junction bases left unmatched: 1. The CDR3 is 14 amino acids. Per germline, CDR1 SEHNR and CDR2 FQNEAQ (reference sequence). In DNA, the CDR3 is TGTGCCAGCAGCTCGGGACTAGCGGGAGAGACCCAGTACTTC. The encoded protein is CASSSGLAGETQYF.

This chain uses TRBV19 with TRBJ2-1; the D gene is possibly TRBD1 (5 bases). V shed 7 bases and J shed 4 bases, with 14 bases lying between them. The CDR3 is 14 amino acids. Germline-derived CDR1 and CDR2 are LNHDA and SQIVND (reference sequence). The DNA for the CDR3 is TGTGCCAGTAATCAAGGTAGACAGTACAATGAGCAGTTCTTC. Translation: CASNQGRQYNEQFF.

The CDR3 coding sequence is TGTGCCAGTAGCGGGGGACTTCAAGAGACCCAGTACTTC. Amino acids: CASSGGLQETQYF. This chain joins TRBV19 and TRBJ2-5; a weak D match, TRBD2 (6 bases). The CDR3 is 13 amino acids. Germline CDR1 LNHDA, CDR2 SQIVND (reference sequence). The V and J ends lost 6 bases and 2 bases respectively, with 10 bases between them.

The chain links TRBV30 to TRBJ2-2; 7 bases match TRBD1. J was trimmed by 5 bases and V by 8 bases; bases with no gene match: 26. Germline-derived CDR1 and CDR2 are GTSNPN and SVGIG (reference sequence). The CDR3 runs 19 residues. The DNA of the CDR3 is TGTGCCCTCCTCCCCTTATTGGGACAGCGAACACTACGGACCGGGGAGCTGTTTTTT. Protein: CALLPLLGQRTLRTGELFF. The variable domain in full, with the rest retrieved from reference TRBV30 and TRBJ2-2, is SQTIHQWPATLVQPVGSPLSLECTVEGTSNPNLYWYRQAAGRGLQLLFYSVGIGQISSEVPQNLSASRPQDRQFILSSKKLLLSDSGFYLCALLPLLGQRTLRTGELFFGEGSRLTVL.

This clone was found a few times. The chain is built from TRBV5-1 and TRBJ2-5; 13 bases agree with TRBD2. After removal of 0 bases from V and 2 bases from J, the junction contained 7 bases not matched to a gene. This CDR3 has 18 residues. CDR1 and CDR2 (germline): SGHRS, YFSETQ. The CDR3 DNA reads as TGCGCCAGCAGCTTGGCATTACTAGCGGGAGGGGGGCAAGAGACCCAGTACTTC. Protein: CASSLALLAGGGQETQYF.

This rearrangement joins TRBV24-1 to TRBJ2-1, with 7 nucleotides matching TRBD2. CDR3 length: 13 residues. CDR1 is KGHDR and CDR2 is SFDVKD in the germline V gene. Trimming removed 8 bases from V and 8 bases from J; junction bases left unmatched: 8. The DNA for the CDR3 is TGTGCCACCACCCCGGGAGGCCAGCATGAGCAGTTCTTC. It is translated as CATTPGGQHEQFF.

The rearrangement links TRBV5-6 to TRBJ2-1, with D tentatively TRBD1 (6 bases). Germline loops: CDR1 SGHDT, CDR2 YYEEEE. Trimming cost V 3 bases and J 6 bases, with 13 bases left between them. This CDR3 contains 14 residues. CDR3 loop: CASSWGTGSNEQFF. CDR3 DNA: TGTGCCAGCAGCTGGGGAACAGGGAGCAATGAGCAGTTCTTC.

This sequence joins TRBV27 and TRBJ1-1, with D tentatively TRBD1 (6 bases). Germline V gene lookup returns CDR1 MNHEY and CDR2 SMNVEV (reference sequence). V was pared by 5 bases and J by 1 base, with 11 bases between. There are 14 residues in the CDR3. Here the CDR3 DNA reads TGTGCCAGCAGTGCCCTGGACAGGAACACTGAAGCTTTCTTT. Protein: CASSALDRNTEAFF.

The chain couples TRBV6-6 to TRBJ2-7, with a weak D call TRBD1 (6 bases). This CDR3 is 16 amino acids long. V gave up 5 bases and J gave up 5 bases, with 22 bases separating them. Germline CDR1 and CDR2: MNHNY and SVGAGI (reference sequence). The CDR3 protein is CASSAGAGLRPNEQYF. The CDR3 nucleotides are TGTGCCAGCAGTGCAGGGGCAGGTCTCCGCCCAAACGAGCAGTACTTC.

V is TRBV5-1 and J is TRBJ2-5; 7 bases align to TRBD2. V shed 0 bases and J 6 bases; nucleotides not matched to a gene: 5. Germline V gives CDR1 SGHRS, CDR2 YFSETQ. The CDR3 runs to 14 residues. The CDR3 sequence is CASSLGGGSQTQYF. As DNA, the CDR3 is TGCGCCAGCAGCTTGGGAGGCGGGAGTCAGACCCAGTACTTC.

The chain couples TRBV7-9 to TRBJ1-1, with 8 bases lining up with TRBD1. Germline loops: CDR1 SEHNR, CDR2 FQNEAQ (reference sequence). V dropped 7 bases and J dropped 2; count of bases not matched to a gene: 6. This CDR3 is built from 14 residues. For the CDR3, the DNA is TGTGCCAGCACCCCGGACAGGGCCAACACTGAAGCTTTCTTT. It translates to CASTPDRANTEAFF. Full variable domain (missing parts from reference TRBV7-9 and TRBJ1-1): DTGVSQNPRHKITKRGQNVTFRCDPISEHNRLYWYRQTLGQGPEFLTYFQNEAQLEKSRLLSDRFSAERPKGSFSTLEIQRTEQGDSAMYLCASTPDRANTEAFFGQGTRLTVV.

The genes are TRBV30 and TRBJ1-1; no clear D. The CDR3 extends over 11 amino acids. The V end lost 3 bases, the J end lost 6 bases, and 8 bases lay between the germline ends. Germline V gene sequence: CDR1 GTSNPN, CDR2 SVGIG (reference sequence). The CDR3 sequence: CAWRSQSEAFF. The DNA of the CDR3 is TGTGCCTGGAGAAGTCAGTCTGAAGCTTTCTTT.

This clone was recorded once. The chain carries TRBV9 and TRBJ2-7, with 7 bases that match TRBD2. Unmatched junction bases numbered 6, after V lost 0 bases and J lost 3 bases. Germline values: CDR1 SGDLS, CDR2 YYNGEE. This CDR3 has 15 amino acids. Here the CDR3 reads CASSVDLADIYEQYF. In nucleotides, the CDR3 is TGTGCCAGCAGCGTAGACCTAGCGGATATCTACGAGCAGTACTTC.

The J gene is TRBJ1-1, the V gene TRBV30; 7 nucleotides line up with TRBD1. CDR1 GTSNPN and CDR2 SVGIG come from the germline V gene (reference sequence). The CDR3 runs 13 residues. The trim removed 2 bases at V and 5 bases at J, leaving 5 bases unmatched. In DNA, the CDR3 is TGTGCCTGGAGTACGACAGGGAGTACTGAAGCTTTCTTT. The encoded protein is CAWSTTGSTEAFF.

This clone appeared a few times. The CDR3 DNA reads as TGCAGCGTGCGTGATGGGACTTACACAGATACGCAGTATTTT. Residues: CSVRDGTYTDTQYF. This chain joins TRBV29-1 and TRBJ2-3, with D perhaps matching TRBD2 (6 bases). Trimming shortened V by 6 bases and J by 2 bases, and 15 bases separated the two germline ends. The CDR3 runs to 14 residues. CDR1 SQVTM and CDR2 ANQGSEA come from the germline V gene.

This clone was seen only a few times. This chain uses TRBV6-1 with TRBJ1-5; D is uncertain. The CDR3 extends over 14 amino acids. CDR1 and CDR2 from the germline V gene are MNHNS and SASEGT. V gave up 3 bases and J gave up 1 base, with 7 bases separating them. CDR3 nucleotides: TGTGCCAGCAGTGATCCCAGGAGCAATCAGCCCCAGCATTTT. Translation: CASSDPRSNQPQHF.

The chain joins TRBV3-1 (or the pseudogene TRBV3-2) to TRBJ2-3, with TRBD2 matching over 8 bases. Germline trimming cut 3 bases from V and 0 bases from J; bases unmatched to any gene: 2. CDR3 length: 15 amino acids. Germline V gene sequence: CDR1 LGHDT, CDR2 YNNKEL (reference sequence). CDR3 region: CASSQVAGSTDTQYF. The CDR3 DNA is TGTGCCAGCAGCCAGGTAGCGGGGAGCACAGATACGCAGTATTTT.

V usage is TRBV6-6 and J usage is TRBJ1-4; D may be TRBD1 (6 bases). Per germline, CDR1 MNHNY and CDR2 SVGAGI (reference sequence). The CDR3 has 11 amino acids. Trimming took 11 bases from V and 8 from J, leaving 12 bases between them. The CDR3 spells CAVRGREKLFF. As DNA, the CDR3 is TGTGCCGTCAGGGGCAGGGAAAAACTGTTTTTT.

V gene TRBV6-5 combines with J gene TRBJ2-1; D is unclear. This CDR3 has 13 amino acids. CDR1 is MNHEY, CDR2 SVGAGI, per germline. The V and J ends lost 3 bases and 6 bases respectively, with 9 bases between them. CDR3 protein: CASSYTTANEQFF. CDR3 DNA sequence: TGTGCCAGCAGTTATACTACGGCCAATGAGCAGTTCTTC.

The V and J genes are TRBV7-9 and TRBJ1-2; 7 bases are a match to TRBD1. In germline, CDR1 is SEHNR, CDR2 FQNEAQ (reference sequence). V shed 5 bases, J shed 2 bases, and the junction held 2 bases outside the gene matches. This CDR3 is 13 amino acids long. DNA for the CDR3: TGTGCCAGCAGCGGGGGACAGAACTATGGCTACACCTTC. This codes for CASSGGQNYGYTF.